This TCR beta chain was captured in a study of blood T cell repertoires in COVID-19. Sequencing was performed with immunoSEQ multiplex PCR; in TCRdb, only in-frame clones are kept and a portion is missing. The sample holds about 370,000 clones, roughly nine tenths seen once. This clone was seen a handful of times. The V gene lost 2 bases and the J gene lost 6 bases, with 10 bases spanning the gap. The CDR3 is 13 residues long. Germline V gives CDR1 MNHEY, CDR2 SVGAGI. The chain is built from TRBV6-5 and TRBJ1-1; D remains unclear. The source of this sequence is a woman younger than 45 with COVID-19, enrolled during active disease. The specimen sequenced was peripheral blood. CDR3 in amino acids: CASSYGFGPEAFF. The CDR3 DNA sequence: TGTGCCAGCAGTTACGGGTTTGGGCCTGAAGCTTTCTTT.